Below are 19 T cell receptor beta chains sequenced from a single sample in a study of T cell repertoires in cytomegalovirus infection. TCRdb re-called the reads through MiXCR, storing one row per CDR3 protein. The data contain 150,000 to 200,000 distinct CDR3 sequences, over 25% of them singletons. The sample comprised PBMCs. These receptors originate from a human donor in good health (CMV status not recorded). Some clones in this sample may be carry-over from other donors' samples.

This clonotype was seen many times. J is TRBJ2-1 and V is TRBV6-1; 8 positions agree with TRBD2. The germline V gene encodes CDR1 MNHNS and CDR2 SASEGT. This CDR3 has 15 residues. Trimming removed 7 bases from V and 4 bases from J; junction bases left unmatched: 9. This CDR3 reads CASTGGASTYNEQFF. The CDR3 nucleotides are TGTGCCAGCACGGGGGGGGCCTCAACTTACAATGAGCAGTTCTTC.

The genes are TRBV20-1 and TRBJ2-4, with a possible D match to TRBD1 (5 bases). CDR3 length: 12 amino acids. V lost 0 bases, J lost 8 bases, and 8 bases lay in between. Germline V gene data show CDR1 as DFQATT and CDR2 as SNEGSKA (reference sequence). The DNA of the CDR3 is TGCAGTGCTAGAGATAGGGGTGACATTCAGTACTTC. Translated: CSARDRGDIQYF.

This clonotype was counted ten times or more. Mismatch with germline at one junction end may stem from a read error. CDR3 nucleotide sequence: TGTGCTAGCAGCTTAAATCCCGACAGGGTTGAGACCCAGTACTTC. Protein product: CASSLNPDRVETQYF. The chain joins TRBV7-7 to TRBJ2-5; TRBD1 matches 7 bases. There are 15 residues in the CDR3. CDR1 and CDR2 (germline): SSHAT, FNYEAQ (reference sequence).

V is TRBV29-1 and J is TRBJ1-1, with 9 positions matching TRBD1. The J segment lost 1 base and the V segment lost 2 bases, leaving 5 bases of the junction unmatched. This CDR3 region has 15 residues. CDR1 is SQVTM and CDR2 is ANQGSEA in the germline V gene. CDR3 in amino acids: CSVERGTGTNTEAFF. The CDR3 bases are TGCAGCGTTGAAAGGGGGACAGGGACGAACACTGAAGCTTTCTTT.

Many counts were recorded for this clonotype. The chain uses TRBV14 and TRBJ2-3; tentative D call: TRBD1 (5 bases). The CDR3 has 18 amino acids. V lost 5 bases, J lost 3 bases, and 24 bases lay in between. CDR1 and CDR2 (germline): SGHDN, FVKESK. The CDR3 nucleotides read TGTGCCAGCAGCAACAAGCCCCCGGCAGGGTGGGTGACAGATACGCAGTATTTT. The encoded protein is CASSNKPPAGWVTDTQYF.

The gene calls are TRBV20-1 and TRBJ2-7, with 8 bases identical to TRBD1. CDR3 length equals 14 residues. Germline values: CDR1 DFQATT, CDR2 SNEGSKA (reference sequence). The V gene end was trimmed by 0 bases and the J gene end by 6 bases; junction bases not matched to a gene: 7. The CDR3 spells CSARDIGQGVEQYF. Written as DNA, the CDR3 is TGCAGTGCTAGAGATATCGGACAGGGAGTCGAGCAGTACTTC.

This clonotype was found a few times. This rearrangement joins TRBV6-2 or TRBV6-3 to TRBJ2-6; D perhaps matches TRBD1 (6 bases). The CDR3 sequence is 17 residues long. The germline V gene has CDR1 MNHEY and CDR2 SVGEGT. Trimming cost V 6 bases and J 0 bases, with 15 bases left between them. In DNA, the CDR3 is TGTGCCAGCAGCCCATCGATAGGGGGCTCTGGGGCCAACGTCCTGACTTTC. It is translated as CASSPSIGGSGANVLTF.

This chain connects TRBV6-2 or TRBV6-3 to TRBJ2-5; the match to TRBD1 covers 8 bases. Germline V gene data show CDR1 as MNHEY and CDR2 as SVGEGT. This CDR3 spans 15 amino acids. The trim removed 7 bases at V and 1 base at J, leaving 8 bases unmatched. The CDR3 sequence: CASTRLGQVQETQYF. CDR3 coding DNA: TGTGCCAGCACCCGGTTGGGACAGGTCCAAGAGACCCAGTACTTC.

In this sample, this clonotype turned up many times. This chain connects TRBV7-8 to TRBJ2-7; D is undetermined. Germline lookup yields CDR1 SGHVS and CDR2 FQNEAQ. The CDR3 covers 13 residues. The V and J ends lost 6 bases and 6 bases respectively, with 15 bases between them. CDR3 bases: TGTGCCAGCAGGTCCGCAGGCAGGCGCGAGCAGTACTTC. Amino acid sequence: CASRSAGRREQYF.

This clonotype was recorded a few times. J is TRBJ1-1 and V is TRBV10-2; D is unclear. Trimming shortened V by 0 bases and J by 6 bases, and 11 bases separated the two germline ends. The CDR3 spans 14 residues. Germline V gene data show CDR1 as WSHSY and CDR2 as SAAADI. The CDR3 is CASSESRVVPEAFF. In DNA form, the CDR3 reads TGCGCCAGCAGTGAGTCAAGGGTGGTCCCTGAAGCTTTCTTT.

This sequence joins TRBV29-1 and TRBJ1-1; D gene uncertain. Trimming shortened V by 7 bases and J by 0 bases, and 12 bases separated the two germline ends. The CDR3 sequence is 13 residues long. Germline CDR1 and CDR2: SQVTM and ANQGSEA. CDR3 bases: TGCAGCGCTTCGGACGGACTGAACACTGAAGCTTTCTTT. Translating it yields CSASDGLNTEAFF.

This rearrangement joins TRBV29-1 to TRBJ2-7; D is ambiguous. The V gene's germline CDR1 is SQVTM and CDR2 ANQGSEA. V lost 5 bases, J lost 3 bases, and 14 bases lay in between. The CDR3 covers 13 residues. The CDR3 DNA reads TGCAGCGTTCCCGGAATCAACCTCTACGAGCAGTACTTC. Translated: CSVPGINLYEQYF.

This clonotype was observed at least ten times. The CDR3 coding sequence is TGTGCCAGCAGCTTAGTAGGGCGGGGGTTCGAGCAGTACTTC. Translated: CASSLVGRGFEQYF. The chain links TRBV7-2 to TRBJ2-7; 7 positions match TRBD2. In germline, CDR1 is SGHTA, CDR2 FQGNSA. Unmatched junction bases numbered 6, after V lost 1 base and J lost 6 bases. CDR3 size: 14 residues.

There are a few counts of this clonotype. This sequence joins TRBV19 and TRBJ2-3, with unresolved D. Trimming removed 8 bases from V and 0 bases from J, with 9 bases in between. The CDR3 loop spans 13 amino acids. From germline, CDR1 is LNHDA and CDR2 SQIVND (reference sequence). The CDR3 loop is CASSNRSTDTQYF. Written as DNA, the CDR3 is TGTGCCAGTTCAAACAGAAGCACAGATACGCAGTATTTT.

This sequence joins TRBV6-2 or TRBV6-3 and TRBJ1-6; no reliable D call. The ends were cut back, 2 bases at V and 6 bases at J, with 11 bases in the middle. Germline V gives CDR1 MNHEY, CDR2 SVGEGT. There are 15 residues in the CDR3. The CDR3 protein is CASSYNSGLNSPLHF. The CDR3 region has the DNA TGTGCCAGCAGTTACAACAGCGGACTTAATTCACCCCTCCACTTT.

This chain uses TRBV9 with TRBJ2-7; D gene ambiguous. Germline V gene lookup returns CDR1 SGDLS and CDR2 YYNGEE. The CDR3 loop spans 14 amino acids. Trimming took off 4 bases at V and 2 bases at J, with 13 bases between the two ends. DNA of the CDR3: TGTGCCAGCAGCCCACGGACGTCCGCCTACGAGCAGTACTTC. Its protein product is CASSPRTSAYEQYF.

The V call is TRBV25-1, the J call TRBJ2-7, with D maybe TRBD2 (6 bases). The CDR3 has 12 amino acids. Germline V gives CDR1 MGHDK, CDR2 SYGVNS. Deletions cut 7 bases from V and 3 bases from J, with 10 bases between. CDR3 nucleotides: TGTGCCAGCACCCAGGGAGGCTACGAGCAGTACTTC. Amino acid sequence: CASTQGGYEQYF.

This clonotype appeared a few times. This sequence joins TRBV5-8 and TRBJ1-2; 10 nucleotides line up with TRBD1. V gave up 4 bases and J gave up 3 bases; unmatched junction bases: 12. The CDR3 totals 17 residues. Germline V gene data show CDR1 as SGHTS and CDR2 as YDEGEE. CDR3 sequence: CASSSGRRTGGYYGYTF. The CDR3 DNA sequence: TGTGCCAGCAGCAGTGGGCGTAGGACAGGGGGTTACTATGGCTACACCTTC.

This clonotype has ten or more counts. CDR3 sequence: CASSLDNEQFF. CDR3 nucleotides: TGTGCCAGCAGCTTAGACAATGAGCAGTTCTTC. The rearrangement links TRBV7-2 to TRBJ2-1; D uncertain. Germline V gives CDR1 SGHTA, CDR2 FQGNSA. The CDR3 totals 11 residues. V lost 1 base, J lost 5 bases, and 0 bases lay in between.